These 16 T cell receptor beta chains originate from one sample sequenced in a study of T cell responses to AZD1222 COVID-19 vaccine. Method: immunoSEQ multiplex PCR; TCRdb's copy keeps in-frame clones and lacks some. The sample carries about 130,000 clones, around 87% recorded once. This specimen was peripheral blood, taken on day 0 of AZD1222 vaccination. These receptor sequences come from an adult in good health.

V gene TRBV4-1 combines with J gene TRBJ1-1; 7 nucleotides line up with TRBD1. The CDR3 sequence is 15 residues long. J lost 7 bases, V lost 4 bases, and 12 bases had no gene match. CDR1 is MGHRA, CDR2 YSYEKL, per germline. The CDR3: CASSRLQGREFEAFF. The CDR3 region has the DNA TGCGCCAGCAGCCGGTTACAGGGGAGAGAGTTTGAAGCTTTCTTT.

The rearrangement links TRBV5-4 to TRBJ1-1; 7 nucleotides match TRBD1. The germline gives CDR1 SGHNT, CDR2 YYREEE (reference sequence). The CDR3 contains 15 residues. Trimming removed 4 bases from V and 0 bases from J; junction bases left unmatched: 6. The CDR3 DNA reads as TGTGCCAGCAGCGGAAACAGGGGCCTGAACACTGAAGCTTTCTTT. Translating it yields CASSGNRGLNTEAFF. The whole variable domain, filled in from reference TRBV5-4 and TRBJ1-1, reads ETGVTQSPTHLIKTRGQQVTLRCSSQSGHNTVSWYQQALGQGPQFIFQYYREEENGRGNFPPRFSGLQFPNYSSELNVNALELDDSALYLCASSGNRGLNTEAFFGQGTRLTVV.

CDR3 in amino acids: CASSIWDRGRLLNTEAFF. The DNA of the CDR3 is TGTGCCAGTAGTATCTGGGACAGGGGGCGGTTATTGAACACTGAAGCTTTCTTT. This chain links TRBV19 with TRBJ1-1; TRBD1 agrees at 12 bases. Trimming at V came to 3 bases and at J to 0 bases, leaving 8 bases not matched to a gene. This CDR3 contains 18 residues. CDR1 LNHDA and CDR2 SQIVND come from the germline V gene (reference sequence).

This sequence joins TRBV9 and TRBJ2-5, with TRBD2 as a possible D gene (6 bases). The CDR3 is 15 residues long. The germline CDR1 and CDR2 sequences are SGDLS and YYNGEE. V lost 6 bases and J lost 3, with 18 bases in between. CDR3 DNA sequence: TGTGCCAGCACTCGGGGAGGCTTCGACAAAGAGACCCAGTACTTC. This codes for CASTRGGFDKETQYF.

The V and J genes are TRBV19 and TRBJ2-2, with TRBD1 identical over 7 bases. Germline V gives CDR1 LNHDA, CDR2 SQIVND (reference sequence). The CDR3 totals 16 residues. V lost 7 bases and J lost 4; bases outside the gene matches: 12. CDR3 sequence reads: CASTLGAGGITGELFF. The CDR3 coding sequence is TGTGCCAGTACCCTCGGGGCAGGGGGTATCACCGGGGAGCTGTTTTTT.

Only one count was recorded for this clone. CDR3: CASSLRQGRVHEQYF. CDR3 sequence (DNA): TGTGCCAGCAGTCTGCGACAGGGGAGGGTACACGAGCAGTACTTC. V and J are TRBV28 and TRBJ2-7, with D tentatively TRBD1 (8 bases). The CDR3 contains 15 residues. V lost 5 bases to trimming and J lost 5 bases, with 19 bases between them. CDR1 MDHEN and CDR2 SYDVKM come from the germline V gene.

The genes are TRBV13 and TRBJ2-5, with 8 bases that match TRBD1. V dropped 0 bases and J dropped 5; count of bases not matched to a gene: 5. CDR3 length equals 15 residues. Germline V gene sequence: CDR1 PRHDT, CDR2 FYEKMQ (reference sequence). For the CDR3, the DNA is TGTGCCAGCAGCTTAGGTTCAGGGGGCGTTGAGACCCAGTACTTC. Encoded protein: CASSLGSGGVETQYF. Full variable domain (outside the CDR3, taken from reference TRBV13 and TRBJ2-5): AAGVIQSPRHLIKEKRETATLKCYPIPRHDTVYWYQQGPGQDPQFLISFYEKMQSDKGSIPDRFSAQQFSDYHSELNMSSLELGDSALYFCASSLGSGGVETQYFGPGTRLLVL.

CDR3: CASSLAARVTEAFF. CDR3 nucleotide sequence: TGTGCCAGCAGCTTGGCAGCGAGGGTGACTGAAGCTTTCTTT. This chain uses TRBV5-4 with TRBJ1-1; no reliable D call. CDR1 is SGHNT, CDR2 YYREEE, per germline (reference sequence). The CDR3 extends over 14 amino acids. V lost 0 bases, J lost 5 bases, and 11 bases lay in between. Variable domain in full (rest from reference TRBV5-4 and TRBJ1-1): ETGVTQSPTHLIKTRGQQVTLRCSSQSGHNTVSWYQQALGQGPQFIFQYYREEENGRGNFPPRFSGLQFPNYSSELNVNALELDDSALYLCASSLAARVTEAFFGQGTRLTVV.

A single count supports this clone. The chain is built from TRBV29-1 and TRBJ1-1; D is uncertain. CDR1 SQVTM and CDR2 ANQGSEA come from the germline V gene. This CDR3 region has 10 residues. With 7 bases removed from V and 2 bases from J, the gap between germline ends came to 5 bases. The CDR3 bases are TGCAGCGCCCTCAACACTGAAGCTTTCTTT. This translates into CSALNTEAFF.

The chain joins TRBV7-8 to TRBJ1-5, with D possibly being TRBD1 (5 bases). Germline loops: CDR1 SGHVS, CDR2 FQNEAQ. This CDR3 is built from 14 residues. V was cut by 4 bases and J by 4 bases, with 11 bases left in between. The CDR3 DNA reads TGTGCCAGCAGCTCCCGGGGCCGGAATCAGCCCCAGCATTTT. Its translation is CASSSRGRNQPQHF.

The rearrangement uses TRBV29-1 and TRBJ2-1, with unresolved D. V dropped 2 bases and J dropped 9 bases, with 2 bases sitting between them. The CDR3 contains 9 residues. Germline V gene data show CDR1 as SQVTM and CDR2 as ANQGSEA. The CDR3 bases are TGCAGCGTTGAACGTGAGCAGTTCTTC. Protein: CSVEREQFF.

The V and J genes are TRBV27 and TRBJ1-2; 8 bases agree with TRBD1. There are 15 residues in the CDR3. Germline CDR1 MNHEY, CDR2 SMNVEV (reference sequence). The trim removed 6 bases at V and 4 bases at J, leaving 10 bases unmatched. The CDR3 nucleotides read TGTGCCAGCAGGCCGGACCGAGGACAGGGCTATGGCTACACCTTC. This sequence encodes CASRPDRGQGYGYTF.

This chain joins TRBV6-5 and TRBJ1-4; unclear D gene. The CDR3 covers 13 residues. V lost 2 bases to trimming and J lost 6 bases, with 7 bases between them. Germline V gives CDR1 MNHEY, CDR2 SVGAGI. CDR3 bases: TGTGCCAGCAGTTACCGACGGGATGAAAAACTGTTTTTT. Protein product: CASSYRRDEKLFF.

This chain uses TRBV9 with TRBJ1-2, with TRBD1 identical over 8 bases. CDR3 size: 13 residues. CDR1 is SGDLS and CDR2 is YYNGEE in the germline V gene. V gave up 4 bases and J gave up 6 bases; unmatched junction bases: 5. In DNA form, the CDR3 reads TGTGCCAGCAGCTATCGGACAGGGCATGGCTACACCTTC. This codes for CASSYRTGHGYTF.

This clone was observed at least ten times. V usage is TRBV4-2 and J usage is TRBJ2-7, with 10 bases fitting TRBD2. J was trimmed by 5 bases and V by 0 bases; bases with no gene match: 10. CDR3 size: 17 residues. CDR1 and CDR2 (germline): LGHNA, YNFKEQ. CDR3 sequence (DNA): TGTGCCAGCAGCCAAGATAAGCATCTAGCGGGAGTTAACGAGCAGTACTTC. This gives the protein CASSQDKHLAGVNEQYF.

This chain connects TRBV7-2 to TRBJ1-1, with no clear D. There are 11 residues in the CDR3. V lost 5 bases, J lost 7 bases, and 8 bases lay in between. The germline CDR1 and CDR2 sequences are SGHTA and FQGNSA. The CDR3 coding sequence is TGTGCCAGCAGCCTCCCCTTTGAAGCTTTCTTT. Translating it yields CASSLPFEAFF.